This T cell receptor beta chain is from a study of shared clonotypes between healthy human individuals. The germline V gene encodes CDR1 SEHNR and CDR2 FQNEAQ (reference sequence). The length of the CDR3 is 13 residues. Losses at the gene ends were 5 bases for V and 7 bases for J; bases not matched to a gene: 6. Generated by immunoSEQ multiplex PCR, the TCRdb table keeps only in-frame clones and is missing some. The top ten clones hold more than 0.1% of a sample with about 2 million clones, about 95% of them seen once. Broader study findings: Tissue TCR repertoires likely differ from these blood-only repertoires.

Concerning this clone: Its antigen is unidentified.

The gene calls are TRBV7-9 and TRBJ1-2; 8 bases are shared with TRBD1. This TCR derives from a man aged 18 to 30 in good health. Sequencing input: naive CD4+ T cells sorted from blood. As to subset: CD45RA+ positively selected. The CDR3 spells CASSPTGGSGYTF. In nucleotides, the CDR3 is TGTGCCAGCAGCCCTACAGGGGGAAGTGGCTACACCTTC. The variable domain in full, with the rest retrieved from reference TRBV7-9 and TRBJ1-2, is DTGVSQNPRHKITKRGQNVTFRCDPISEHNRLYWYRQTLGQGPEFLTYFQNEAQLEKSRLLSDRFSAERPKGSFSTLEIQRTEQGDSAMYLCASSPTGGSGYTFGSGTRLTVV.